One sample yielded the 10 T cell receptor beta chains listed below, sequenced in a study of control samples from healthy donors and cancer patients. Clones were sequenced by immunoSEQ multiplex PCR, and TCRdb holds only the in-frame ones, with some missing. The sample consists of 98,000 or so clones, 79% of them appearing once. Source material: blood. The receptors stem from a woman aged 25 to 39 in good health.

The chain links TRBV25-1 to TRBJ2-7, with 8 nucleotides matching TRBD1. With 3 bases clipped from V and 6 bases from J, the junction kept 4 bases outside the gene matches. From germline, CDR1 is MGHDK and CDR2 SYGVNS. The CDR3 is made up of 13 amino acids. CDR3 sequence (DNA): TGTGCCAGCAGTGACCTGACAGGGGTCGAGCAGTACTTC. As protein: CASSDLTGVEQYF.

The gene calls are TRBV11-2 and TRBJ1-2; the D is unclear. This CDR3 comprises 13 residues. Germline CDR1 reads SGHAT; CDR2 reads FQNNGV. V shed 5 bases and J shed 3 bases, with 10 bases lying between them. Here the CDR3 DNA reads TGTGCCAGCAGCCCTACCGGGGACTATGGCTACACCTTC. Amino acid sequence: CASSPTGDYGYTF.

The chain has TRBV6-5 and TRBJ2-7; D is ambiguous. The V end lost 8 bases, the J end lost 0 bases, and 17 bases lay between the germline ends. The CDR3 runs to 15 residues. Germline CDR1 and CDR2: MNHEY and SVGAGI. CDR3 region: CASQPIQLSSYEQYF. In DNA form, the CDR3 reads TGTGCCAGCCAGCCGATACAGCTTAGCTCCTACGAGCAGTACTTC.

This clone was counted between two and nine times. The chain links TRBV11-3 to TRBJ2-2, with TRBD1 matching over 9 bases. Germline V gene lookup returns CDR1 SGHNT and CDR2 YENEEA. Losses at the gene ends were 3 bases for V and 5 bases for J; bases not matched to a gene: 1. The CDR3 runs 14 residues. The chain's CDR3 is CASSLGQGTGELFF. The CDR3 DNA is TGTGCCAGCAGCTTGGGACAGGGAACCGGGGAGCTGTTTTTT.

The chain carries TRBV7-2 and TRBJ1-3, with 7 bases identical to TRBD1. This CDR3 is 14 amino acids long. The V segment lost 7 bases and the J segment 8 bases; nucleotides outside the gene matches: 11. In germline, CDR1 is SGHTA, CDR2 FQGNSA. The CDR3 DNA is TGTGCCAGCACCTATCGACAGGGCGGGGACACCATATATTTT. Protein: CASTYRQGGDTIYF.

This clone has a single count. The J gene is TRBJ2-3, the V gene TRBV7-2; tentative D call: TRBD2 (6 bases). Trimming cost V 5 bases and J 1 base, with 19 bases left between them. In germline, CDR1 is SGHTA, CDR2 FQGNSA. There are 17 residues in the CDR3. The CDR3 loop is CASSETQPGLRTDTQYF. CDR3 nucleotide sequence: TGTGCCAGCAGCGAGACCCAACCGGGACTCCGCACAGATACGCAGTATTTT.

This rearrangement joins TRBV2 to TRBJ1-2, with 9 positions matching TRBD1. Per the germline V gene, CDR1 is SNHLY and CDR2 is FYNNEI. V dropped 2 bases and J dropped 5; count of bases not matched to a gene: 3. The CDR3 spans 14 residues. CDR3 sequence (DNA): TGTGCCAGCAGTGAATCGGGACAGGGATATGGCTACACCTTC. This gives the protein CASSESGQGYGYTF.

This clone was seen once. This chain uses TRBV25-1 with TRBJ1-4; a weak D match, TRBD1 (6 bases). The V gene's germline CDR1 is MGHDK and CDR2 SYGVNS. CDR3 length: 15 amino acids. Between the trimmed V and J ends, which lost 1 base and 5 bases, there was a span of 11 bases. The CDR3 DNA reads TGTGCCAGCAGTGAATGGACAGAATTAAATGAAAAACTGTTTTTT. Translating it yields CASSEWTELNEKLFF.

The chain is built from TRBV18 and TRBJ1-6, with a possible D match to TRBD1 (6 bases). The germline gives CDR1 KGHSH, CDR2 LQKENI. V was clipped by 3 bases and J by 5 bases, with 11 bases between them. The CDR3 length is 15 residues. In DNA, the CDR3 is TGTGCCAGCTCACCGTCCAGGGGTGATAATTCACCCCTCCACTTT. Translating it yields CASSPSRGDNSPLHF. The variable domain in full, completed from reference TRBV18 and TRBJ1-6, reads NAGVMQNPRHLVRRRGQEARLRCSPMKGHSHVYWYRQLPEEGLKFMVYLQKENIIDESGMPKERFSAEFPKEGPSILRIQQVVRGDSAAYFCASSPSRGDNSPLHFGNGTRLTVT.

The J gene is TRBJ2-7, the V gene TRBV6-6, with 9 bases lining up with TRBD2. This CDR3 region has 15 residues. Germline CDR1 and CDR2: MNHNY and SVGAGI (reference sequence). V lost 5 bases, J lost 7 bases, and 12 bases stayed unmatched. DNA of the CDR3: TGTGCCAGCAGTCCTAGCGGGGCCTCATCTGGGGAGCAGTACTTC. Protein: CASSPSGASSGEQYF.